This TCR beta chain was identified in a study of blood T cell repertoires in COVID-19. Looking at the study overall: Specimens from acute and convalescent COVID-19 originated in the United States, Italy and Spain.

The Seattle patients joined while their infection was active and were tracked longitudinally afterward. The CDR3 runs to 16 residues. The V end was cut by 6 bases, the J end by 5 bases, with 22 bases between. The germline V gene has CDR1 MDHEN and CDR2 SYDVKM. In the original analysis: Quantification of nucleated cells was approximated via reference gene primer amplification. Profiled with immunoSEQ multiplex PCR; TCRdb holds only in-frame clones, not every one. D and trimming were read from the DNA, whereas the V and J calls and clone size are those reported in that table. The sample has about 370,000 clones; more than 80% are singletons. The table lists this clone with a count of one.

The sequence was obtained from a woman in her twenties or thirties with COVID-19, enrolled during active disease. The specimen sequenced was peripheral blood. The rearrangement uses TRBV28 and TRBJ2-5; TRBD1 is a possible D gene (6 bases). DNA of the CDR3: TGTGCCAGCAGCGCTCCAGGGACAAAGTCTTCGGAGACCCAGTACTTC. This translates into CASSAPGTKSSETQYF.